Listed here are 30 T cell receptor beta chains from one sample, sequenced in a study of blood T cell repertoires in COVID-19. Sequencing was performed with immunoSEQ multiplex PCR; in TCRdb, only in-frame clones are kept and a portion is missing. The table has 150,000 to 200,000 clones, roughly 90% seen once. Source material: peripheral blood. Every receptor here comes from a man aged 25 to 45 with COVID-19, enrolled during active disease.

This chain connects TRBV4-2 to TRBJ2-7; 8 bases are shared with TRBD1. Germline V CDR1 and CDR2: LGHNA, YNFKEQ. This CDR3 spans 15 amino acids. Unmatched junction bases numbered 6, after V lost 1 base and J lost 4 bases. This chain's CDR3 is CASSQGAGGRYEQYF. The DNA for the CDR3 is TGTGCCAGCAGCCAAGGGGCAGGGGGCAGGTACGAGCAGTACTTC.

In this sample, this clone turned up a few times. The V gene is TRBV6-6, the J gene TRBJ2-1; 10 nucleotides align to TRBD1. V lost 4 bases to trimming and J lost 11 bases; unmatched junction nucleotides: 11. This CDR3 comprises 15 residues. CDR1 and CDR2 (germline): MNHNY, SVGAGI (reference sequence). The CDR3 nucleotides read TGTGCCAGCAGTTTACGGGGACAGGGGACCTTTAAGCAGTTCTTC. Protein: CASSLRGQGTFKQFF.

This chain joins TRBV18 and TRBJ2-1; weak D call: TRBD1 (6 bases). Germline V gene sequence: CDR1 KGHSH, CDR2 LQKENI. Trimming stripped 3 bases from V and 1 base from J, with 10 bases between. The CDR3 runs 15 residues. The CDR3 DNA reads as TGTGCCAGCTCACCCCAGGACAGATCCTACAATGAGCAGTTCTTC. This encodes CASSPQDRSYNEQFF.

This chain links TRBV18 with TRBJ2-5, with D tentatively TRBD2 (6 bases). CDR1 is KGHSH, CDR2 LQKENI, per germline. V was cut by 2 bases and J by 5 bases, with 9 bases left in between. This CDR3 has 13 residues. The CDR3 coding sequence is TGTGCCAGCTCACCATCTCGGGAGGAGACCCAGTACTTC. Encoded protein: CASSPSREETQYF.

The chain employs TRBV5-6 and TRBJ1-1, with D perhaps matching TRBD1 (6 bases). With 2 bases removed from V and 8 bases from J, the gap between germline ends came to 13 bases. CDR1 and CDR2 (germline): SGHDT, YYEEEE. CDR3 length: 13 residues. The chain's CDR3 is CASSLAGQGEAFF. As DNA, the CDR3 is TGTGCCAGCAGCTTAGCCGGGCAGGGGGAAGCTTTCTTT.

The V gene is TRBV7-2, the J gene TRBJ1-6, with D uncertain. CDR1 and CDR2 from the germline V gene are SGHTA and FQGNSA. Trimming took 2 bases from V and 0 from J, leaving 5 bases between them. There are 15 residues in the CDR3. CDR3 bases: TGTGCCAGCAGCTTAATGAGCTCCTATAATTCACCCCTCCACTTT. Encoded protein: CASSLMSSYNSPLHF.

The chain employs TRBV30 and TRBJ1-1, with 9 bases aligning to TRBD1. The V gene end was trimmed by 8 bases and the J gene end by 4 bases; junction bases not matched to a gene: 11. CDR3 length: 14 residues. Germline V CDR1 and CDR2: GTSNPN, SVGIG (reference sequence). The CDR3 region is CARRDRVSGTEAFF. CDR3 nucleotides: TGTGCCCGCCGGGACAGGGTTTCGGGCACTGAAGCTTTCTTT.

This CDR3 is CASSYSVGGNTGELFF. The CDR3 nucleotides are TGTGCCAGCAGTTACTCCGTGGGAGGCAACACCGGGGAGCTGTTTTTT. The chain uses TRBV6-2 or TRBV6-3 and TRBJ2-2; the D gene is possibly TRBD2 (6 bases). The CDR3 runs 16 residues. Germline CDR1 MNHEY, CDR2 SVGEGT. V was cut by 0 bases and J by 2 bases, with 10 bases left in between.

The chain employs TRBV27 and TRBJ2-2, with TRBD1 as a possible D gene (6 bases). Per germline, CDR1 MNHEY and CDR2 SMNVEV (reference sequence). Deletions cut 3 bases from V and 3 bases from J, with 8 bases between. The CDR3 spans 14 residues. The CDR3 sequence: CASSFRGYTGELFF. The CDR3 DNA reads as TGTGCCAGCAGTTTTAGGGGGTACACCGGGGAGCTGTTTTTT.

The V gene is TRBV18, the J gene TRBJ1-1; D possibly corresponds to TRBD1 (5 bases). The CDR3 covers 14 residues. V was cut by 3 bases and J by 4 bases, with 12 bases left in between. Germline V gene sequence: CDR1 KGHSH, CDR2 LQKENI. The CDR3 loop is CASSPREGSTEAFF. The CDR3 nucleotides read TGTGCCAGCTCACCCCGGGAGGGGAGCACTGAAGCTTTCTTT. Combining the CDR3 with reference TRBV18 and TRBJ1-1 gives the whole variable domain NAGVMQNPRHLVRRRGQEARLRCSPMKGHSHVYWYRQLPEEGLKFMVYLQKENIIDESGMPKERFSAEFPKEGPSILRIQQVVRGDSAAYFCASSPREGSTEAFFGQGTRLTVV.

This clone was counted between two and nine times. This sequence joins TRBV6-1 and TRBJ2-1; D may be TRBD1 (5 bases). In germline, CDR1 is MNHNS, CDR2 SASEGT. The CDR3 covers 13 residues. V was cut by 3 bases and J by 7 bases, with 10 bases left in between. The CDR3 reads CASSDQGGNEQFF. The CDR3, as DNA: TGTGCCAGCAGTGATCAGGGTGGAAATGAGCAGTTCTTC.

The chain couples TRBV27 to TRBJ2-1, with D tentatively TRBD1 (6 bases). Germline CDR1 reads MNHEY; CDR2 reads SMNVEV (reference sequence). V dropped 5 bases and J dropped 6 bases, with 11 bases sitting between them. The CDR3 extends over 13 amino acids. Here the CDR3 reads CASSIRDTNEQFF. The CDR3 nucleotides are TGTGCCAGCAGTATCCGGGACACCAATGAGCAGTTCTTC.

This chain uses TRBV25-1 with TRBJ2-7; 7 bases line up with TRBD1. V lost 6 bases to trimming and J lost 4 bases; unmatched junction nucleotides: 6. Germline assignment: CDR1 MGHDK and CDR2 SYGVNS. The CDR3 runs 13 residues. CDR3 region: CASRTGTGYEQYF. CDR3 sequence (DNA): TGTGCCAGCAGGACAGGGACCGGGTACGAGCAGTACTTC.

The chain joins TRBV7-8 to TRBJ1-5; 7 bases match TRBD1. The germline CDR1 and CDR2 sequences are SGHVS and FQNEAQ. The CDR3 contains 15 residues. V was pared by 5 bases and J by 0 bases, with 4 bases of the junction left unmatched. CDR3 protein: CASSPGQYSNQPQHF. The CDR3 nucleotides read TGTGCCAGCAGCCCGGGACAGTATAGCAATCAGCCCCAGCATTTT.

V gene TRBV5-1 combines with J gene TRBJ1-1, with 9 bases that match TRBD1. Germline trimming cut 4 bases from V and 1 base from J; bases unmatched to any gene: 8. The germline V gene has CDR1 SGHRS and CDR2 YFSETQ. The CDR3 extends over 16 amino acids. CDR3 nucleotides: TGCGCCAGCAGCAATACAGGGACAGGGAGGAACACTGAAGCTTTCTTT. Translating it yields CASSNTGTGRNTEAFF.

The gene calls are TRBV6-2 or TRBV6-3 and TRBJ2-1, with TRBD1 identical over 7 bases. Looked up from germline, CDR1 is MNHEY and CDR2 is SVGEGT. The length of the CDR3 is 17 residues. Unmatched junction bases numbered 13, after V lost 0 bases and J lost 8 bases. The CDR3 DNA reads as TGTGCCAGCAGTTACTCCTTTGGGGCAGGGGGTAGTGATGAGCAGTTCTTC. Protein product: CASSYSFGAGGSDEQFF.

This clone was detected only once. The chain couples TRBV11-2 to TRBJ1-3; no clear D gene. CDR1 is SGHAT, CDR2 FQNNGV, per germline. Trimming left V 5 bases short and J 0 bases short, with 20 bases between. The CDR3 extends over 18 amino acids. The CDR3 coding sequence is TGTGCCAGCAGCCCCTTGACGAGACTGACGGGCTCTGGAAACACCATATATTTT. Protein sequence: CASSPLTRLTGSGNTIYF.

This chain uses TRBV7-9 with TRBJ2-3; maybe TRBD1 (7 bases). The V end was cut by 4 bases, the J end by 3 bases, with 14 bases between. Germline CDR1 is SEHNR and CDR2 is FQNEAQ (reference sequence). The CDR3 has 15 residues. This CDR3 is CASSSRQGGTDTQYF. CDR3 bases: TGTGCCAGCAGCTCTCGACAGGGAGGAACAGATACGCAGTATTTT.

Here the CDR3 DNA reads TGTGCCATCGGTCGACAGGCGTATGGCTACACCTTC. Its translation is CAIGRQAYGYTF. This rearrangement joins TRBV10-3 to TRBJ1-2; D is possibly TRBD1 (6 bases). Trimming cost V 8 bases and J 5 bases, with 12 bases left between them. CDR3 length: 12 amino acids. The germline gives CDR1 ENHRY, CDR2 SYGVKD.

This sequence joins TRBV7-8 and TRBJ2-7; maybe TRBD2 (7 bases). CDR1 and CDR2 from the germline V gene are SGHVS and FQNEAQ. CDR3 length: 18 amino acids. The germline V and J ends were trimmed by 3 bases and 2 bases, with 23 bases remaining between them. The CDR3: CASSFAMAGGGETYEQYF. The CDR3 DNA is TGTGCCAGCAGCTTTGCAATGGCAGGCGGGGGCGAGACCTACGAGCAGTACTTC.

CDR3 residues: CASSSPSQGAYNEQFF. DNA for the CDR3: TGTGCCAGCAGTTCCCCTAGCCAGGGGGCCTACAATGAGCAGTTCTTC. The chain is built from TRBV28 and TRBJ2-1, with 7 bases identical to TRBD1. Trimming took 4 bases from V and 2 from J; bases not matched to a gene: 8. Germline CDR1 and CDR2: MDHEN and SYDVKM. The CDR3 loop spans 16 amino acids.

V usage is TRBV4-2 and J usage is TRBJ2-7; 14 positions match TRBD2. Unmatched junction bases numbered 8, after V lost 3 bases and J lost 4 bases. The CDR3 loop spans 17 amino acids. Germline CDR1 reads LGHNA; CDR2 reads YNFKEQ. In DNA form, the CDR3 reads TGTGCCAGCAGCCACCGACTAGCGGGAGGGCCTGGGTACGAGCAGTACTTC. This sequence encodes CASSHRLAGGPGYEQYF.

This chain uses TRBV5-6 with TRBJ1-5; D gene unclear. The germline CDR1 and CDR2 sequences are SGHDT and YYEEEE. The CDR3 has 12 residues. Trimming took 3 bases from V and 7 from J, leaving 8 bases between them. The CDR3 is CASSSHGQPQHF. The DNA of the CDR3 is TGTGCCAGCAGCTCCCATGGCCAGCCCCAGCATTTT.

The V and J genes are TRBV11-3 and TRBJ2-3; 11 bases agree with TRBD2. This CDR3 contains 15 residues. In germline, CDR1 is SGHNT, CDR2 YENEEA. With 1 base clipped from V and 5 bases from J, the junction kept 2 bases outside the gene matches. The CDR3 reads CASSLGGLAGDTQYF. The CDR3 coding sequence is TGTGCCAGCAGCTTAGGAGGACTAGCGGGAGATACGCAGTATTTT.

The chain is built from TRBV6-5 and TRBJ1-6; 9 bases map to TRBD1. From germline, CDR1 is MNHEY and CDR2 SVGAGI. The CDR3 is 15 amino acids. Trimming removed 5 bases from V and 8 bases from J; junction bases left unmatched: 7. CDR3 amino acids: CASSRLTGGDSPLHF. The CDR3 DNA follows: TGTGCCAGCAGTAGACTGACAGGGGGGGATTCACCCCTCCACTTT.

The chain joins TRBV10-3 to TRBJ1-2; tentatively, D is TRBD1 (6 bases). The CDR3 is 15 amino acids. Between the trimmed V and J ends, which lost 3 bases and 8 bases, there was a span of 19 bases. The germline gives CDR1 ENHRY, CDR2 SYGVKD. The chain's CDR3 is CAISDFSHRVWGYTF. The CDR3 DNA reads TGTGCCATCAGTGATTTTTCTCACAGGGTGTGGGGCTACACCTTC.

The chain combines TRBV7-2 with TRBJ1-1; a weak D match, TRBD1 (5 bases). Germline V gene lookup returns CDR1 SGHTA and CDR2 FQGNSA. Between the trimmed V and J ends, which lost 2 bases and 0 bases, there was a span of 7 bases. The CDR3 length is 14 residues. CDR3 protein: CASSLQGLNTEAFF. CDR3 bases: TGTGCCAGCAGCTTACAGGGATTGAACACTGAAGCTTTCTTT.

This clone was seen once. This likely comes from a read error, as the CDR3 has no conserved phenylalanine or tryptophan at its end. The limits of the CDR3 on the DNA are not certain, so only TCRdb's listed CDR3 is given. This chain connects TRBV21-1 to TRBJ2-7; the tabulated D call, TRBD2, remains unverified against the DNA. TRBV21-1 is tagged as a pseudogene. The CDR3 is 8 amino acids long, termini counted. Here the CDR3 reads CASSSLVN.

DNA for the CDR3: TGTGCCAGCAGCGATGACGGGGAAGAGACCCAGTACTTC. It translates to CASSDDGEETQYF. V gene TRBV9 combines with J gene TRBJ2-5, with a possible D match to TRBD2 (5 bases). Trimming pared 3 bases from V and 3 bases from J, leaving 9 bases between. CDR3 length: 13 amino acids. Germline lookup yields CDR1 SGDLS and CDR2 YYNGEE. The full variable domain, its missing parts supplied by reference TRBV9 and TRBJ2-5, is DSGVTQTPKHLITATGQRVTLRCSPRSGDLSVYWYQQSLDQGLQFLIQYYNGEERAKGNILERFSAQQFPDLHSELNLSSLELGDSALYFCASSDDGEETQYFGPGTRLLVL.

This chain links TRBV25-1 with TRBJ2-2, with D hard to call. CDR1 MGHDK and CDR2 SYGVNS come from the germline V gene. CDR3 length equals 12 residues. With 5 bases removed from V and 6 bases from J, the gap between germline ends came to 7 bases. The CDR3 nucleotides are TGTGCCAGCAGTACAGTACCCGGGGAGCTGTTTTTT. It translates to CASSTVPGELFF.